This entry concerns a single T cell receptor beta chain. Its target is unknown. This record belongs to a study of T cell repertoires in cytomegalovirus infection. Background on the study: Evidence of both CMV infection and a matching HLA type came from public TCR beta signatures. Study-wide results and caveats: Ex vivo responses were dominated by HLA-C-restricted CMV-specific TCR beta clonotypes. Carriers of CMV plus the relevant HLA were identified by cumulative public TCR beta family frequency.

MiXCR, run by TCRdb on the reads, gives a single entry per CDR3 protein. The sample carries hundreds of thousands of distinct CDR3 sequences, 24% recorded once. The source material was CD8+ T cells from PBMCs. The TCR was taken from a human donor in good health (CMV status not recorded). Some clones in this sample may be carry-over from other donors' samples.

The CDR3 is CASSLNPLLTSGANVLTF. Here the CDR3 DNA reads TGTGCCAGCAGCTTGAATCCCCTTTTAACCTCTGGGGCCAACGTCCTGACTTTC. J is TRBJ2-6 and V is TRBV13; the D is unclear. CDR3 length equals 18 residues. V lost 3 bases and J lost 0, with 15 bases in between. In germline, CDR1 is PRHDT, CDR2 FYEKMQ (reference sequence).